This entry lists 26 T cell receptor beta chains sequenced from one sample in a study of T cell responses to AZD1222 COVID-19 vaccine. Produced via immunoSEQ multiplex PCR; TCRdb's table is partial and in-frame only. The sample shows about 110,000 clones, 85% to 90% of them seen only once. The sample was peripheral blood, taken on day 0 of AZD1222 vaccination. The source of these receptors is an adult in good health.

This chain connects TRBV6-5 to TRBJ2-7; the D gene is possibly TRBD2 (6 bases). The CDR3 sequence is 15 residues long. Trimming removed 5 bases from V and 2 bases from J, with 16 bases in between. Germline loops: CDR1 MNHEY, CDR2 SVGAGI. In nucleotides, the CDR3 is TGTGCCAGCAGTAACCCGGGACTCCCTCCCTACGAGCAGTACTTC. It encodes CASSNPGLPPYEQYF.

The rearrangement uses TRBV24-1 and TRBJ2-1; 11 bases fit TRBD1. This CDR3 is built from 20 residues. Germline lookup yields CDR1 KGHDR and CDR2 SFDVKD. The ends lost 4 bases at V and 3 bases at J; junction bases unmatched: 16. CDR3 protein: CATSDSKREGDRGNYNEQFF. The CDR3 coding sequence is TGTGCCACCAGTGACTCCAAACGAGAAGGGGACAGGGGGAACTACAATGAGCAGTTCTTC.

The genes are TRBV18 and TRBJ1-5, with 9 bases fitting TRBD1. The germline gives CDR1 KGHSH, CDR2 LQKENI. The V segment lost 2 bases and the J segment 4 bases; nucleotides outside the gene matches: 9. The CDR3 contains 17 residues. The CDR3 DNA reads TGTGCCAGCTCACCAGGGAACAGGGGGCTACGAAATCAGCCCCAGCATTTT. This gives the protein CASSPGNRGLRNQPQHF.

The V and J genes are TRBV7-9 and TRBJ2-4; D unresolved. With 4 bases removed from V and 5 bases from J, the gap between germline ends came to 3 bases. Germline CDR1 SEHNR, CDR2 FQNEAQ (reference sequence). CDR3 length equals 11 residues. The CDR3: CASSSENIQYF. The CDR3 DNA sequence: TGTGCCAGCAGCTCAGAAAACATTCAGTACTTC.

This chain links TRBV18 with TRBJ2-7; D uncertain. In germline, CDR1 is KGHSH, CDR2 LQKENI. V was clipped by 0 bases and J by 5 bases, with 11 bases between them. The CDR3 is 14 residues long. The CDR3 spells CASSPPWKGDEQYF. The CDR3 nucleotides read TGTGCCAGCTCACCACCGTGGAAAGGTGACGAGCAGTACTTC.

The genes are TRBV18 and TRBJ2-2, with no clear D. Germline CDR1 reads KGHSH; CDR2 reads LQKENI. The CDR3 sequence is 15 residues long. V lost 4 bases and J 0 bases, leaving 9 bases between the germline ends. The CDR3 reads CASSQVNPNTGELFF. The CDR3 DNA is TGTGCCAGCTCACAGGTGAACCCGAACACCGGGGAGCTGTTTTTT.

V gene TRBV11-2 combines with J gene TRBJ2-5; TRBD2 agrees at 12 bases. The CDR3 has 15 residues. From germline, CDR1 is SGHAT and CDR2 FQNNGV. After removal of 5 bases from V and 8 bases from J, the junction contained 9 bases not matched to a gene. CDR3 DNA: TGTGCCAGCAGCATGGGACTAGCGGGTTCAGGTACCCAGTACTTC. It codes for CASSMGLAGSGTQYF.

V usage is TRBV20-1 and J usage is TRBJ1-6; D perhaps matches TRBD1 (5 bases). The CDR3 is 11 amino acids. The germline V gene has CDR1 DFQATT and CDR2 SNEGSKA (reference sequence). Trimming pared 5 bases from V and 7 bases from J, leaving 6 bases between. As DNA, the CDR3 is TGCAGTGCTGGGGGAAATTCACCCCTCCACTTT. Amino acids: CSAGGNSPLHF.

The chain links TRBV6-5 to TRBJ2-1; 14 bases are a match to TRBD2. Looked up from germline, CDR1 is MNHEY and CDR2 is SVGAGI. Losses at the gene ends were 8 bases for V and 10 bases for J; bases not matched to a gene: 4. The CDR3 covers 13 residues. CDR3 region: CASWGLAGDEQFF. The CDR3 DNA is TGTGCCAGCTGGGGACTAGCGGGAGACGAGCAGTTCTTC.

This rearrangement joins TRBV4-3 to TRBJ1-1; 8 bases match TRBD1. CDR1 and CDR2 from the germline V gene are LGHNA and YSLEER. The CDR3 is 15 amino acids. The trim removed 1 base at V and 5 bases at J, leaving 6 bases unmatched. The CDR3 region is CASSQAQGARTEAFF. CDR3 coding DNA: TGCGCCAGCAGCCAAGCGCAGGGGGCGCGAACTGAAGCTTTCTTT.

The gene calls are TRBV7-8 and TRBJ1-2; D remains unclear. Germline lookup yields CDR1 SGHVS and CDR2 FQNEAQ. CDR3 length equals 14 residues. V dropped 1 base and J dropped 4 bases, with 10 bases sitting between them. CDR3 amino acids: CASSLDPAIYGYTF. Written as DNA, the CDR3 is TGTGCCAGCAGCTTAGACCCAGCTATCTATGGCTACACCTTC. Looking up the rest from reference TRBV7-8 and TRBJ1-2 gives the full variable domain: GAGVSQSPRYKVAKRGQDVALRCDPISGHVSLFWYQQALGQGPEFLTYFQNEAQLDKSGLPSDRFFAERPEGSVSTLKIQRTQQEDSAVYLCASSLDPAIYGYTFGSGTRLTVV.

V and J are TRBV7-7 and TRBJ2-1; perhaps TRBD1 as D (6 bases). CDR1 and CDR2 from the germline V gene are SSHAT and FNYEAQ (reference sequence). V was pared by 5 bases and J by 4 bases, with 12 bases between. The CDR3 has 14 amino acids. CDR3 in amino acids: CASSPRQGYNEQFF. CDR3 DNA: TGTGCCAGCAGCCCTAGGCAGGGGTACAATGAGCAGTTCTTC.

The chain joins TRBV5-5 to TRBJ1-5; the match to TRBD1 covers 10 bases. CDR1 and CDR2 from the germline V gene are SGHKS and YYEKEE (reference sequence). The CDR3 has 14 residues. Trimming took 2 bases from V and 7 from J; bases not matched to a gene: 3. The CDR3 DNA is TGTGCCAGCAGCTTCGACAGGGGGCGGCAGCCCCAGCATTTT. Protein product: CASSFDRGRQPQHF.

Written as DNA, the CDR3 is TGTGCCAGCAGCCCGAGACAGGGCCGGGGCTACACCTTC. This sequence encodes CASSPRQGRGYTF. The rearrangement uses TRBV12-3 or TRBV12-4 and TRBJ1-2; 7 bases align to TRBD1. V shed 6 bases and J 8 bases; nucleotides not matched to a gene: 9. The CDR3 is 13 residues long.

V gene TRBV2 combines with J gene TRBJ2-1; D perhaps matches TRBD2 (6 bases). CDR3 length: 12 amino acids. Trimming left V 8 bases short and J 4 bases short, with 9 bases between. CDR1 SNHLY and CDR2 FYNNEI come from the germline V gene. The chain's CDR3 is CASGTGYNEQFF. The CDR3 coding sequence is TGTGCCAGCGGGACTGGATACAATGAGCAGTTCTTC.

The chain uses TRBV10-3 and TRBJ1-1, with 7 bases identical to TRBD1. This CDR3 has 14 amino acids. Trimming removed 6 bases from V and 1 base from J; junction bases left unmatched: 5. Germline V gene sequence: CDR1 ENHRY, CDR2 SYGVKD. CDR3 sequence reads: CAIRRDSQNTEAFF. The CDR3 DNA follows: TGTGCCATCAGACGGGACAGCCAGAACACTGAAGCTTTCTTT.

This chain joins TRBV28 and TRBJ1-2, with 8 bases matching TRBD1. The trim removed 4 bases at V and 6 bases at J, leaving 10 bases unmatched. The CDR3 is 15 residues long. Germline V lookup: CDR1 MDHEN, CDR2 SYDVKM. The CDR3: CASSSFMTGENGYTF. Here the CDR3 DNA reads TGTGCCAGCAGTTCGTTTATGACAGGGGAGAATGGCTACACCTTC.

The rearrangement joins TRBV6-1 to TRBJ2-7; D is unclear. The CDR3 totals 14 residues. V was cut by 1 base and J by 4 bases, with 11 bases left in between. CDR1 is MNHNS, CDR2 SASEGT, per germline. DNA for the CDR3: TGTGCCAGCAGTGAAGAACGCAGGTCGTACGAGCAGTACTTC. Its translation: CASSEERRSYEQYF.

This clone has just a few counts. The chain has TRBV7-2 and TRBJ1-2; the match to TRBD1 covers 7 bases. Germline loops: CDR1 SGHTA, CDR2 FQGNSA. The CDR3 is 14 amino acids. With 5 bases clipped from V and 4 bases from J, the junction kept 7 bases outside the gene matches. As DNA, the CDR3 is TGTGCCAGCAGCCAGACAGGGATCTCCTATGGCTACACCTTC. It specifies CASSQTGISYGYTF.

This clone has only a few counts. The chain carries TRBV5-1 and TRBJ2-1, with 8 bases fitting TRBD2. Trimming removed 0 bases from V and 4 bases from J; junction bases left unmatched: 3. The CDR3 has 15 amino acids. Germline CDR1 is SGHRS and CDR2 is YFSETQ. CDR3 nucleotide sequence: TGCGCCAGCAGCTTGGCCTCGGGAGGGTACAATGAGCAGTTCTTC. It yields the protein CASSLASGGYNEQFF.

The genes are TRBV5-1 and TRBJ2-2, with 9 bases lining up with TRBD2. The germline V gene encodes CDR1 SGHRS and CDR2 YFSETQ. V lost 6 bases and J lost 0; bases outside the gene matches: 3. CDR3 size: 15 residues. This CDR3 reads CASTTSGPNTGELFF. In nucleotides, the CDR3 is TGCGCCAGCACTACTAGCGGGCCGAACACCGGGGAGCTGTTTTTT.

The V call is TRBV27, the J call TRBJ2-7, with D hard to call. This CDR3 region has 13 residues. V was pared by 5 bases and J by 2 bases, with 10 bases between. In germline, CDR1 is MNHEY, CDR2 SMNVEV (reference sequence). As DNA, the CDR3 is TGTGCCAGCAGTACCCAACAGCCCTACGAGCAGTACTTC. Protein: CASSTQQPYEQYF.

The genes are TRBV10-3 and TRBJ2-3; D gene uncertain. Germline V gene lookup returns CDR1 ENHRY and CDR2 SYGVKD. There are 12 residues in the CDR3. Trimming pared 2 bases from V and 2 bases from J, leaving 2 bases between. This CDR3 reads CAISEATDTQYF. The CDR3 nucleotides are TGTGCCATCAGTGAGGCCACAGATACGCAGTATTTT.

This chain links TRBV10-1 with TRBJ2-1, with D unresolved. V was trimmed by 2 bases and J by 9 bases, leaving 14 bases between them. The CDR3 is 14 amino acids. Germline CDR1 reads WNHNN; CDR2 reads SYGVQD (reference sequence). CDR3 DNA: TGCGCCAGCAGTGAGGTGACTCCTACGGTTGAGCAGTTCTTC. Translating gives CASSEVTPTVEQFF.

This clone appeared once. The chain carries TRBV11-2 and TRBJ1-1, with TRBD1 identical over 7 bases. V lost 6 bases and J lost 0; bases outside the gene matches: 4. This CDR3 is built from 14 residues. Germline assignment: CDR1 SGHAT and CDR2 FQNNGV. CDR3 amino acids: CASRPQGMNTEAFF. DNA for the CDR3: TGTGCCAGCAGGCCACAGGGGATGAACACTGAAGCTTTCTTT.

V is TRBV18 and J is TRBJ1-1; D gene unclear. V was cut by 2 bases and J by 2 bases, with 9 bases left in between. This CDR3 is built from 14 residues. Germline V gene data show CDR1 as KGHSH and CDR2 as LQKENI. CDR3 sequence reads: CASSPLDGNTEAFF. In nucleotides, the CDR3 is TGTGCCAGCTCACCATTAGACGGTAACACTGAAGCTTTCTTT.